The text below deals with one TCR beta chain. The antigen is unknown. The V segment lost 7 bases and the J segment 4 bases; nucleotides outside the gene matches: 4. Germline-derived CDR1 and CDR2 are SQVTM and ANQGSEA. This CDR3 comprises 13 residues. This entry is derived from a study of cytomegalovirus exposure and HLA in healthy donors. In the PCR, 60 Vbeta and 13 Jbeta primers were used. Data came from immunoSEQ multiplex PCR; TCRdb stores just in-frame clones and leaves some out. The sample carries about 270,000 clones, roughly 70% recorded once. Overall study results and limits: CMV serostatus was the only recorded immune exposure for donors.

The chain recombines TRBV29-1 with TRBJ2-1; 10 bases are a match to TRBD1. The specimen sequenced was PBMCs. The source is a female donor in good health and CMV-seronegative. This CDR3 is CSALGQGYNEQFF. Written as DNA, the CDR3 is TGCAGCGCCCTGGGACAGGGGTACAATGAGCAGTTCTTC.